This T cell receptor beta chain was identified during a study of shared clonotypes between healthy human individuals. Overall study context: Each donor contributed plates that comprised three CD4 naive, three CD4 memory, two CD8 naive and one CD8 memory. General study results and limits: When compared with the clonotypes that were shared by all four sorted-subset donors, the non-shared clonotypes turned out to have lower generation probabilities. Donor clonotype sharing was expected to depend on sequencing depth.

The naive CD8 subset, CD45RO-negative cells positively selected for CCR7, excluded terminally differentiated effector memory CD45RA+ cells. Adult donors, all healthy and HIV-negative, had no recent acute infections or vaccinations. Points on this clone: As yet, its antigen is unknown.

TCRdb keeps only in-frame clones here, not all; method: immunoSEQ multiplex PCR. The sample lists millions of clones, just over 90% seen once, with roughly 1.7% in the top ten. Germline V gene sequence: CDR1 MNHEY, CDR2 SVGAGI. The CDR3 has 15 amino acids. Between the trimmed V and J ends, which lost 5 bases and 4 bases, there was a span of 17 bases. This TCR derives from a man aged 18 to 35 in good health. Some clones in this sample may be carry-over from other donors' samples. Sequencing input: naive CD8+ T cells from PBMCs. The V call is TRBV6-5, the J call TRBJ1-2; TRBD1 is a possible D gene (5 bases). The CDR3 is CASSPQAGTTYGYTF. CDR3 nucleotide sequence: TGTGCCAGCAGTCCCCAGGCGGGGACGACCTATGGCTACACCTTC.